This T cell receptor (beta chain) emerged from a study of T cells in Graves' hyperthyroidism and ophthalmopathy. Notes on the study in general: Peripheral blood also featured most of the thyroid clonotypes expanded above 0.001. Stable hyperthyroidism and ophthalmopathy were separated using 13 V-J signatures.

RNA transcripts were the template for amplifying TCR beta CDR3 regions. The HTBI primer set was used in a first-round RT-PCR of the TCR CDR3. Via MiXCR, TCRdb re-called the multiplex PCR reads, giving one row per CDR3 protein. The table shows about 400,000 distinct CDR3 sequences, with roughly an eighth occurring only once. The authors deemed Graves' hyperthyroidism stable absent ophthalmopathy progression within 18 months. This clonotype was observed many times. Antigen: not known. Trimming took 10 bases from V and 7 from J; bases not matched to a gene: 10. The CDR3 is 14 amino acids. The sequence was collected from a woman aged 18-30 years with Graves' hyperthyroidism. The chain joins TRBV12-3 or TRBV12-4 to TRBJ2-1; TRBD1 agrees at 10 bases. The sequencing input was blood. CDR3 in DNA: TGTGCCATCTCATACGGACAGGGGGGGAATGAGCAGTTCTTC. Residues: CAISYGQGGNEQFF.